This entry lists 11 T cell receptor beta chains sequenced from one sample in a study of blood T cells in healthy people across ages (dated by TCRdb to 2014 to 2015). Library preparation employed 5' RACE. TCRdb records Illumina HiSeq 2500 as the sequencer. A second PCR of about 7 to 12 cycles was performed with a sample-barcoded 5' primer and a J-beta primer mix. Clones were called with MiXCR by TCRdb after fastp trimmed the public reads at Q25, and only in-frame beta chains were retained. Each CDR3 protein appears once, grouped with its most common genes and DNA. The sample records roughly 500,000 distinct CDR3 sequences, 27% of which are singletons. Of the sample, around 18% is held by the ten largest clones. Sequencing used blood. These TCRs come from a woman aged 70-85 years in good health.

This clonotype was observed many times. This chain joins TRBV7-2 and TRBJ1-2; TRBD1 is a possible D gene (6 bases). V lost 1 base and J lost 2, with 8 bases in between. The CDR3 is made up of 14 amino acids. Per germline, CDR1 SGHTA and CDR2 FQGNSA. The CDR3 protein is CASSLDRVNYGYTF. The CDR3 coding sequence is TGTGCCAGCAGCTTAGACAGGGTAAACTATGGCTACACCTTC. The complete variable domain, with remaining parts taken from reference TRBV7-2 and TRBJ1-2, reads GAGVSQSPSNKVTEKGKDVELRCDPISGHTALYWYRQSLGQGLEFLIYFQGNSAPDKSGLPSDRFSAERTGGSVSTLTIQRTQQEDSAVYLCASSLDRVNYGYTFGSGTRLTVV.

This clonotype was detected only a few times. CDR3: CASSVFRGNNEQFF. In DNA form, the CDR3 reads TGTGCCAGCAGCGTGTTCCGAGGAAACAATGAGCAGTTCTTC. The chain uses TRBV7-2 and TRBJ2-1; D not certain. This CDR3 has 14 residues. The V and J ends lost 5 bases and 5 bases respectively, with 13 bases between them. CDR1 and CDR2 (germline): SGHTA, FQGNSA. Together with reference TRBV7-2 and TRBJ2-1, the CDR3 gives the full variable domain: GAGVSQSPSNKVTEKGKDVELRCDPISGHTALYWYRQSLGQGLEFLIYFQGNSAPDKSGLPSDRFSAERTGGSVSTLTIQRTQQEDSAVYLCASSVFRGNNEQFFGPGTRLTVL.

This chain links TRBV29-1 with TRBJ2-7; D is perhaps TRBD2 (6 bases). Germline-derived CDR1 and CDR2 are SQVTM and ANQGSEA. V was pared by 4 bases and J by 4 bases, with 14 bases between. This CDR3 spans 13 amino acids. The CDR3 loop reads CSVGDGGSYEQYF. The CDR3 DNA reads TGCAGCGTTGGCGACGGAGGGTCTTACGAGCAGTACTTC.

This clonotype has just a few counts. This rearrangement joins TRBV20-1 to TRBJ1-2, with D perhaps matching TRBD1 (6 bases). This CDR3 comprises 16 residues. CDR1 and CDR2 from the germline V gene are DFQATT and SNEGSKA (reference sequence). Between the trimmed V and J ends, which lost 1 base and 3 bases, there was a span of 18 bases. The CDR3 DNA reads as TGCAGTGCTAGAGGGGGGCAGTCCAAAAGGGACTATGGCTACACCTTC. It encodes CSARGGQSKRDYGYTF.

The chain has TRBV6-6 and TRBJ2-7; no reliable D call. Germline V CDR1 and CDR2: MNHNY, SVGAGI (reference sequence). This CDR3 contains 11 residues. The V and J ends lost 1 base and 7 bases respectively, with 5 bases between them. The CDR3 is CASSYLQEQYF. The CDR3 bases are TGTGCCAGCAGTTACTTGCAGGAGCAGTACTTC.

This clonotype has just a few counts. CDR3 nucleotides: TGCAGCGCTGGGCTAGCGGGGGGGATAAGGGAGACCCAGTACTTC. Encoded protein: CSAGLAGGIRETQYF. The chain has TRBV29-1 and TRBJ2-7, with 12 positions matching TRBD2. The J call may be in error: the DNA end matches TRBJ2-5 better. CDR1 and CDR2 (germline): SQVTM, ANQGSEA. The length of the CDR3 is 15 residues.

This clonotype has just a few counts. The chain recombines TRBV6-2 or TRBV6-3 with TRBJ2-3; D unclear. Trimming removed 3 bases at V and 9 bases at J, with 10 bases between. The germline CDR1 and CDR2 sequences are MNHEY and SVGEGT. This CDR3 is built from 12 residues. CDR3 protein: CASSYFDGTQYF. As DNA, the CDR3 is TGTGCCAGCAGTTATTTCGATGGCACGCAGTATTTT.

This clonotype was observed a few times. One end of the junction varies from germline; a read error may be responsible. The CDR3 region is CASENYNERFF. CDR3 bases: TGTGCCAGCGAAAATTACAATGAGCGGTTCTTC. The V call is TRBV2, the J call TRBJ2-1; no clear D. The CDR3 length is 11 residues. The V gene's germline CDR1 is SNHLY and CDR2 FYNNEI.

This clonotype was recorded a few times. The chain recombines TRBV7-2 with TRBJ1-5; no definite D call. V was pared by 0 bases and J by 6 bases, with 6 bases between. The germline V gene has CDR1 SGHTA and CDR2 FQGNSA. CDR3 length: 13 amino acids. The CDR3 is CASSLARSQPQHF. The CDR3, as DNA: TGTGCCAGCAGCTTAGCGCGATCTCAGCCCCAGCATTTT.

CDR3: CASSWDRGRVYEQYF. In nucleotides, the CDR3 is TGTGCCAGCAGCTGGGACAGGGGAAGGGTCTACGAGCAGTACTTC. V usage is TRBV7-2 and J usage is TRBJ2-7, with 10 bases fitting TRBD1. The trim removed 4 bases at V and 3 bases at J, leaving 6 bases unmatched. This CDR3 has 15 amino acids. The germline CDR1 and CDR2 sequences are SGHTA and FQGNSA.

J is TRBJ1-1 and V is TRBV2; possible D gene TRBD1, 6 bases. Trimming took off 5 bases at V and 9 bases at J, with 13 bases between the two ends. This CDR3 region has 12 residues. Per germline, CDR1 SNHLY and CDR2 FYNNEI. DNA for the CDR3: TGTGCCAGCAGTATCCTCAGGGGAAAAGCTTTCTTT. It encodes CASSILRGKAFF.